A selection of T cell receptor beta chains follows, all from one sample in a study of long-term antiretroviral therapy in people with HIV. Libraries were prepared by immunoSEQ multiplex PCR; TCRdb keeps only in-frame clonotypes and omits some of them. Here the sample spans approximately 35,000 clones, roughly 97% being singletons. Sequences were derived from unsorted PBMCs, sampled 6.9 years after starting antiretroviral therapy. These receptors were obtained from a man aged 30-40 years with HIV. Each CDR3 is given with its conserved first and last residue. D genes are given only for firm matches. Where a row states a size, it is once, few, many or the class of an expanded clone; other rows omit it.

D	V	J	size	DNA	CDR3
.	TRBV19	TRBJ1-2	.	TGTGCCAGTAGGGGGGACGGGAGATCTAACTATGGCTACACCTTC	CASRGDGRSNYGYTF
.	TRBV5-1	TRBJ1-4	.	TGCGCCAGCAGCTTGGAAGGGTACCAGGAAAAACTGTTTTTT	CASSLEGYQEKLFF
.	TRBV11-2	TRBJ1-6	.	TGTGCCAGCAGCTTAGGAGTAGAGGTTGTTACCCTCCACTTT	CASSLGVEVVTLHF
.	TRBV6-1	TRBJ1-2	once	TGTGCCAGCAGTGAAACTTCCCAATCGGCAGTCCCCCAAGGGTATGGCTACACCTTC	CASSETSQSAVPQGYGYTF
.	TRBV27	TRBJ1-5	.	TGTGCCAGCAGTTTGTATCGGGGCAAACAGCCCCAGCATTTT	CASSLYRGKQPQHF
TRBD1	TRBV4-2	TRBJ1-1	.	TGTGCCAGCAGCCCAGGGGGGGAGAACACTGAAGCTTTCTTT	CASSPGGENTEAFF
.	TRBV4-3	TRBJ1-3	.	TGCGCCAGCAGCCAAGGACCGGGGGCACGAAACACCATATATTTT	CASSQGPGARNTIYF
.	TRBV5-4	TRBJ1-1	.	TGTGCCAGCAGACTTACAGGGAACACTGAAGCTTTCTTT	CASRLTGNTEAFF
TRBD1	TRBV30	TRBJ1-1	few	TGTGCCTGGTTTCCGGGGACAGGGGGACATGAAGCTTTCTTT	CAWFPGTGGHEAFF
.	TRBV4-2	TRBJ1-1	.	TGTGCCAGCAGCCAAGATCAGGGTATGAACACTGAAGCTTTCTTT	CASSQDQGMNTEAFF
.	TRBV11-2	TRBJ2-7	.	TGTGCCAGCAGCCTCGGGTCCTACGAGCAGTACTTC	CASSLGSYEQYF
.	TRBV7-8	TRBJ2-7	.	TGTGCCAGCAGATACCTAACACCGGGGACCCCAGACCACGAGCAGTACTTC	CASRYLTPGTPDHEQYF
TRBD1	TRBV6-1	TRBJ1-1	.	TGTGCCACCTTCTACAAACGACAGGGAATTGATGAAGCTTTCTTT	CATFYKRQGIDEAFF
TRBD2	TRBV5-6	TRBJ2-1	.	TGTGCCAGCAGCTTGATGGGGGGGAGGGGAAATGAGCAGTTCTTC	CASSLMGGRGNEQFF